The source of this T cell receptor beta chain is a study of T cell responses to AZD1222 COVID-19 vaccine. Study-level results: Donors were chiefly white British, with a greater number of females, and clonal diversity was perhaps underestimated. The peak T cell response came first, and repertoires were sampled only after it.

TCRdb's copy holds only in-frame clones and misses some; the assay was immunoSEQ multiplex PCR. The data hold roughly 100,000 clones, with 90% observed a single time. The CDR3 has 16 amino acids. The V gene lost 5 bases and the J gene lost 0 bases, with 14 bases spanning the gap. The germline CDR1 and CDR2 sequences are LNHDA and SQIVND (reference sequence). To note about this clone: As yet, its antigen is unknown.

This clonotype originated in an adult in good health. The chain carries TRBV19 and TRBJ1-5, with unresolved D. The input for sequencing was peripheral blood, taken on day 0 of AZD1222 vaccination. The CDR3 sequence: CASSLHGIDSNQPQHF. The CDR3 bases are TGTGCCAGTAGTCTCCACGGAATTGATAGCAATCAGCCCCAGCATTTT.